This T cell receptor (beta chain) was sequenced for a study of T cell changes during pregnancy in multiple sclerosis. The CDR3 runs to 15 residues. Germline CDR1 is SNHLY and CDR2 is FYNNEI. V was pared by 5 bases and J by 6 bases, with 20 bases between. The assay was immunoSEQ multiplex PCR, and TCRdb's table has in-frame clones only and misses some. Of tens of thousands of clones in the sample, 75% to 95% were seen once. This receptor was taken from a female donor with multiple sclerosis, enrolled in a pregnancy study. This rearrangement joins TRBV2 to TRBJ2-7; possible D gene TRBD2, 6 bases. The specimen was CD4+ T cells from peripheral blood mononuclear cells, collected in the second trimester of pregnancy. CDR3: CASSRPFLGRLEQYF. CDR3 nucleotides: TGTGCCAGCAGTCGACCCTTTTTAGGGAGGCTCGAGCAGTACTTC.